Listed here are 27 T cell receptor beta chains from one sample, sequenced in a study of identical twins. Using its own MiXCR run on the 5' RACE reads, TCRdb lists one record per CDR3 protein. The sample holds 600,000 to 700,000 distinct CDR3 sequences; 21% are singletons and the top ten take about 4.3%. These sequences were also reported in another study, on T cells expressing NK-cell markers.

Material for sequencing was PBMCs. The source of these receptors is a young woman in good health.

This chain joins TRBV20-1 and TRBJ2-4, with 14 bases aligning to TRBD2. Germline CDR1 reads DFQATT; CDR2 reads SNEGSKA (reference sequence). The V segment lost 1 base and the J segment 1 base; nucleotides outside the gene matches: 12. This CDR3 has 20 amino acids. In DNA form, the CDR3 reads TGCAGTGCTAGAGGTTTCCCGACTAGCGGGAGGGGGTGGGCCAAAAACATTCAGTACTTC. Translating it yields CSARGFPTSGRGWAKNIQYF.

This clonotype has a handful of counts. The chain carries TRBV6-2 or TRBV6-3 and TRBJ2-7; D call uncertain. Per germline, CDR1 MNHEY and CDR2 SVGEGT. Trimming stripped 7 bases from V and 7 bases from J, with 17 bases between. CDR3 length equals 13 residues. CDR3 protein: CASTATVVREQYF. CDR3 DNA sequence: TGTGCCAGCACCGCAACTGTTGTAAGGGAGCAGTACTTC.

This chain connects TRBV6-1 to TRBJ2-2; TRBD1 is a possible D gene (5 bases). V lost 6 bases, J lost 8 bases, and 25 bases lay in between. The length of the CDR3 is 17 residues. CDR1 and CDR2 (germline): MNHNS, SASEGT. This chain's CDR3 is CASSQAERTYSAGELFF. CDR3 coding DNA: TGTGCCAGCAGCCAGGCGGAGAGGACATATTCGGCGGGGGAGCTGTTTTTT.

The rearrangement uses TRBV20-1 and TRBJ2-3; D possibly corresponds to TRBD2 (5 bases). Germline V gives CDR1 DFQATT, CDR2 SNEGSKA (reference sequence). Trimming took 1 base from V and 0 from J, leaving 20 bases between them. This CDR3 comprises 18 residues. The CDR3 here is CSARGLGGLASSTDTQYF. The CDR3 region has the DNA TGCAGTGCTAGAGGTCTCGGTGGACTCGCCTCTAGCACAGATACGCAGTATTTT.

This clonotype was seen a few times. The chain links TRBV6-1 to TRBJ2-3; D gene ambiguous. Germline-derived CDR1 and CDR2 are MNHNS and SASEGT. V was trimmed by 9 bases and J by 2 bases, leaving 15 bases between them. This CDR3 is built from 14 residues. CDR3 loop: CARRLPISTDTQYF. In DNA, the CDR3 is TGTGCCAGGAGGCTCCCCATCTCCACAGATACGCAGTATTTT.

The chain combines TRBV27 with TRBJ2-2, with 7 bases that match TRBD2. Losses at the gene ends were 1 base for V and 7 bases for J; bases not matched to a gene: 6. This CDR3 is built from 15 residues. Germline CDR1 and CDR2: MNHEY and SMNVEV (reference sequence). This CDR3 reads CASSLFRERGGELFF. The CDR3, as DNA: TGTGCCAGCAGTTTATTTCGGGAGCGGGGCGGGGAGCTGTTTTTT.

This clonotype was observed a few times. The chain carries TRBV5-1 and TRBJ2-1; D gene unclear. The length of the CDR3 is 14 residues. Germline CDR1 and CDR2: SGHRS and YFSETQ. V was cut by 1 base and J by 0 bases, with 5 bases left in between. CDR3 loop: CASSLTASYNEQFF. The CDR3 DNA is TGCGCCAGCAGCTTGACGGCCTCCTACAATGAGCAGTTCTTC.

This clonotype has just a few counts. This chain links TRBV18 with TRBJ2-5; tentatively, D is TRBD1 (6 bases). Trimming took off 6 bases at V and 5 bases at J, with 13 bases between the two ends. Germline loops: CDR1 KGHSH, CDR2 LQKENI. The CDR3 extends over 13 amino acids. As DNA, the CDR3 is TGTGCCAGCTCCGGGACATGGGGTGAGACCCAGTACTTC. The encoded protein is CASSGTWGETQYF. The variable domain in full, completed from reference TRBV18 and TRBJ2-5, reads NAGVMQNPRHLVRRRGQEARLRCSPMKGHSHVYWYRQLPEEGLKFMVYLQKENIIDESGMPKERFSAEFPKEGPSILRIQQVVRGDSAAYFCASSGTWGETQYFGPGTRLLVL.

This chain links TRBV10-3 with TRBJ2-5; 9 bases line up with TRBD2. The CDR3 length is 14 residues. The V and J ends lost 6 bases and 3 bases, in that order; junction bases with no gene match: 5. The germline gives CDR1 ENHRY, CDR2 SYGVKD. This CDR3 reads CAIRDSGRKETQYF. In DNA, the CDR3 is TGTGCCATCAGAGATAGCGGGAGAAAAGAGACCCAGTACTTC.

The chain couples TRBV7-9 to TRBJ2-7; D gene ambiguous. The V gene lost 4 bases and the J gene lost 4 bases, with 14 bases spanning the gap. The CDR3 has 14 amino acids. CDR1 SEHNR and CDR2 FQNEAQ come from the germline V gene (reference sequence). DNA of the CDR3: TGTGCCAGCAGCTCAACCGCTGCCCTATACGAGCAGTACTTC. This sequence encodes CASSSTAALYEQYF.

The chain couples TRBV9 to TRBJ2-1; no clear D gene. The CDR3 covers 12 residues. V lost 0 bases, J lost 7 bases, and 5 bases lay in between. Germline assignment: CDR1 SGDLS and CDR2 YYNGEE. The CDR3 DNA follows: TGTGCCAGCAGCGTAGTTGAGAATGAGCAGTTCTTC. This gives the protein CASSVVENEQFF.

The chain links TRBV5-1 to TRBJ2-5; possibly TRBD2 for D (6 bases). Trimming took off 7 bases at V and 2 bases at J, with 15 bases between the two ends. Germline lookup yields CDR1 SGHRS and CDR2 YFSETQ. The length of the CDR3 is 14 residues. The CDR3 protein is CASGSGTSQETQYF. The CDR3 DNA sequence: TGCGCCAGCGGATCCGGGACTTCACAAGAGACCCAGTACTTC.

This clonotype has a handful of counts. This rearrangement joins TRBV29-1 to TRBJ2-5; D tentatively fits TRBD1 or TRBD2 (5 bases each). The V gene's germline CDR1 is SQVTM and CDR2 ANQGSEA. Trimming took off 7 bases at V and 7 bases at J, with 16 bases between the two ends. CDR3 size: 12 residues. Here the CDR3 reads CSAGTGTGTQYF. CDR3 DNA: TGCAGCGCTGGGACGGGAACGGGGACCCAGTACTTC.

V and J are TRBV5-6 and TRBJ2-3, with D tentatively TRBD1 or TRBD2 (5 bases each). Trimming took off 6 bases at V and 5 bases at J, with 13 bases between the two ends. The CDR3 length is 13 residues. Germline V CDR1 and CDR2: SGHDT, YYEEEE. This CDR3 is CASTRGTGDTQYF. For the CDR3, the DNA is TGTGCCAGCACTCGAGGGACGGGAGATACGCAGTATTTT.

J is TRBJ2-5 and V is TRBV5-1; 15 bases are a match to TRBD2. Germline CDR1 and CDR2: SGHRS and YFSETQ. V was pared by 5 bases and J by 0 bases, with 5 bases of the junction left unmatched. This CDR3 region has 17 residues. This chain's CDR3 is CASSDGLAGGNQETQYF. For the CDR3, the DNA is TGCGCCAGCAGTGATGGACTAGCGGGAGGGAACCAAGAGACCCAGTACTTC.

The V gene is TRBV20-1, the J gene TRBJ2-3, with D unresolved. The CDR3 has 15 amino acids. CDR1 is DFQATT, CDR2 SNEGSKA, per germline (reference sequence). V lost 3 bases, J lost 1 base, and 14 bases lay in between. For the CDR3, the DNA is TGCAGTGCTAGGAGGCACTCTGGGGGCACAGATACGCAGTATTTT. It specifies CSARRHSGGTDTQYF.

This clonotype showed up just a few times. V and J are TRBV7-2 and TRBJ2-5; D is possibly TRBD2 (5 bases). Per germline, CDR1 SGHTA and CDR2 FQGNSA. Deletions cut 3 bases from V and 4 bases from J, with 15 bases between. The CDR3 runs to 15 residues. CDR3 amino acids: CASSFSPSFAETQYF. CDR3 DNA sequence: TGTGCCAGCAGCTTTTCCCCTAGCTTCGCAGAGACCCAGTACTTC.

This clonotype came up a few times. This chain joins TRBV20-1 and TRBJ2-5; no reliable D call. Per germline, CDR1 DFQATT and CDR2 SNEGSKA (reference sequence). V dropped 5 bases and J dropped 1 base, with 14 bases sitting between them. The CDR3 length is 14 residues. The DNA for the CDR3 is TGCAGTGCTTGCCCAACAAGGTTCCAAGAGACCCAGTACTTC. Translating it yields CSACPTRFQETQYF.

The chain is built from TRBV5-6 and TRBJ2-7; D remains unclear. Trimming stripped 2 bases from V and 3 bases from J, with 12 bases between. Germline-derived CDR1 and CDR2 are SGHDT and YYEEEE. The CDR3 consists of 14 residues. In DNA, the CDR3 is TGTGCCAGCAGCTTTGGAGAGCGCGTCTACGAGCAGTACTTC. Its protein is CASSFGERVYEQYF.

This clonotype has a count of ten or more. The J gene is TRBJ1-2, the V gene TRBV12-3 or TRBV12-4; D is undetermined. V dropped 3 bases and J dropped 2 bases, with 7 bases sitting between them. CDR3 size: 13 residues. The CDR3 region is CASSFQTNYGYTF. The CDR3 DNA is TGTGCCAGCAGTTTTCAGACCAACTATGGCTACACCTTC.

The chain couples TRBV20-1 to TRBJ1-3; 9 nucleotides match TRBD1. Unmatched junction bases numbered 3, after V lost 3 bases and J lost 6 bases. This CDR3 spans 13 amino acids. Germline CDR1 is DFQATT and CDR2 is SNEGSKA (reference sequence). CDR3 region: CSASRTGENTIYF. The CDR3 DNA reads as TGCAGTGCTAGTCGGACAGGGGAAAACACCATATATTTT.

This clonotype has a handful of counts. The rearrangement joins TRBV20-1 to TRBJ2-1; 10 bases are shared with TRBD2. The CDR3 length is 14 residues. Germline V CDR1 and CDR2: DFQATT, SNEGSKA (reference sequence). Unmatched junction bases numbered 12, after V lost 6 bases and J lost 10 bases. This chain's CDR3 is CSAPLAGAHREQFF. The CDR3 region has the DNA TGCAGTGCACCTCTAGCGGGGGCCCATCGGGAGCAGTTCTTC.

This clonotype has only a few counts. The V gene is TRBV20-1, the J gene TRBJ2-7; tentative D call: TRBD1 (6 bases). Trimming took 6 bases from V and 2 from J, leaving 14 bases between them. Germline V gene sequence: CDR1 DFQATT, CDR2 SNEGSKA (reference sequence). The CDR3 is made up of 13 amino acids. The CDR3 loop reads CSATQTGTYEQYF. In DNA, the CDR3 is TGCAGTGCGACTCAGACAGGCACCTACGAGCAGTACTTC.

This rearrangement joins TRBV6-2 or TRBV6-3 to TRBJ2-4; tentative D call: TRBD1 (5 bases). The CDR3 sequence is 12 residues long. Germline V lookup: CDR1 MNHEY, CDR2 SVGEGT. V was pared by 2 bases and J by 10 bases, with 9 bases between. CDR3 residues: CASSYRPGIQYF. DNA for the CDR3: TGTGCCAGCAGTTACCGGCCAGGGATTCAGTACTTC.

This clonotype has just one count. It is unclear where the CDR3 begins or ends on the DNA, so no DNA is shown, and the CDR3 is as TCRdb lists it. The chain links TRBV7-5 to TRBJ2-1; TRBD1 was called by the table and not checked on the DNA. TRBV7-5 is assigned pseudogene status. The CDR3 has 19 residues if both end residues are counted. The CDR3 reads CISVPEAPHVPGQGYEQFF.

This clonotype showed up just a few times. The chain combines TRBV27 with TRBJ1-2, with TRBD1 matching over 7 bases. The germline CDR1 and CDR2 sequences are MNHEY and SMNVEV (reference sequence). Trimming cost V 7 bases and J 3 bases; bases outside gene matches: 14. The CDR3 is 16 residues long. The DNA of the CDR3 is TGTGCCAGCACCACCCGTAGAGGGGGCCCTCACTATGGCTACACCTTC. Protein product: CASTTRRGGPHYGYTF.

This clonotype has a handful of counts. The chain couples TRBV29-1 to TRBJ2-3; D is perhaps TRBD1 (6 bases). Germline-derived CDR1 and CDR2 are SQVTM and ANQGSEA. V was cut by 3 bases and J by 1 base, with 11 bases left in between. CDR3 length equals 14 residues. The CDR3 sequence is CSVEGAEGTDTQYF. The DNA for the CDR3 is TGCAGCGTTGAGGGGGCGGAGGGCACAGATACGCAGTATTTT.